The 8 T cell receptor beta chains given below trace back to one sample, sequenced in a study of cytomegalovirus exposure and HLA in healthy donors. The PCR used 60 Vbeta and 13 Jbeta primers. The assay was immunoSEQ multiplex PCR, and TCRdb's table has in-frame clones only and misses some. This table holds roughly 130,000 clones, about 62% found once. Specimen: PBMCs. All receptors derive from a woman aged 40 to 49 in good health and CMV-seropositive.

This clone was recorded once. The chain joins TRBV19 to TRBJ1-1, with D unclear. The CDR3 sequence is 14 residues long. V gave up 4 bases and J gave up 1 base, with 10 bases separating them. Per the germline V gene, CDR1 is LNHDA and CDR2 is SQIVND (reference sequence). The chain's CDR3 is CASSKRSWNTEAFF. The CDR3 region has the DNA TGTGCCAGTAGTAAGAGGTCTTGGAACACTGAAGCTTTCTTT.

The chain has TRBV6-5 and TRBJ1-1, with no clear D. This CDR3 spans 13 amino acids. In germline, CDR1 is MNHEY, CDR2 SVGAGI. Trimming cost V 8 bases and J 4 bases, with 14 bases left between them. CDR3 sequence (DNA): TGTGCCAGCGGAGACCACTCGGGCACTGAAGCTTTCTTT. Translating it yields CASGDHSGTEAFF.

Only a few counts were recorded for this clone. This rearrangement joins TRBV4-2 to TRBJ2-3; TRBD2 aligns across 8 bases. Trimming removed 4 bases from V and 1 base from J; junction bases left unmatched: 1. CDR1 and CDR2 from the germline V gene are LGHNA and YNFKEQ. CDR3 length equals 14 residues. In DNA, the CDR3 is TGTGCCAGCAGCCTCGGGGGGGGCACAGATACGCAGTATTTT. This translates into CASSLGGGTDTQYF.

The sample holds a few counts of this clone. The gene calls are TRBV6-1 and TRBJ2-6, with D perhaps matching TRBD2 (7 bases). The CDR3 spans 15 residues. Germline V gives CDR1 MNHNS, CDR2 SASEGT. V was clipped by 7 bases and J by 1 base, with 11 bases between them. CDR3 coding DNA: TGTGCCAGCACCAAGGGGGGGTCTGGGGCCAACGTCCTGACTTTC. Its protein product is CASTKGGSGANVLTF.

This clone has only one observation. The J gene is TRBJ2-3, the V gene TRBV7-9; weak D call: TRBD1 (6 bases). CDR1 and CDR2 (germline): SEHNR, FQNEAQ (reference sequence). The CDR3 extends over 14 amino acids. V was cut by 4 bases and J by 2 bases, with 10 bases left in between. This CDR3 is CASSSRGTTDTQYF. The CDR3 DNA reads TGTGCCAGCAGCTCCAGGGGAACCACAGATACGCAGTATTTT.

This clone was seen a single time. The chain has TRBV28 and TRBJ2-1, with D perhaps TRBD1 (6 bases). This CDR3 spans 15 amino acids. V lost 7 bases, J lost 0 bases, and 13 bases lay in between. Germline V gives CDR1 MDHEN, CDR2 SYDVKM. Here the CDR3 DNA reads TGTGCCAGCATCTCCCAGGGGAGCTCCTACAATGAGCAGTTCTTC. Its protein is CASISQGSSYNEQFF.

The genes are TRBV9 and TRBJ2-1; 8 positions match TRBD1. This CDR3 has 19 amino acids. J was trimmed by 5 bases and V by 0 bases; bases with no gene match: 16. The germline gives CDR1 SGDLS, CDR2 YYNGEE. The CDR3 nucleotides read TGTGCCAGCAGCGTAGAAGGGGAGCCCATCGGGACAGGACACAATGAGCAGTTCTTC. Translating it yields CASSVEGEPIGTGHNEQFF.

This clone was counted a few times. The chain links TRBV7-6 to TRBJ1-1; TRBD1 might be the D (6 bases). Trimming left V 0 bases short and J 4 bases short, with 9 bases between. Germline V gene sequence: CDR1 SGHVS, CDR2 FNYEAQ. The CDR3 has 14 amino acids. CDR3 sequence reads: CASSLAGGGTEAFF. As DNA, the CDR3 is TGTGCCAGCAGCTTAGCGGGAGGGGGCACTGAAGCTTTCTTT. Full variable domain (rest looked up from reference TRBV7-6 and TRBJ1-1): GAGVSQSPRYKVTKRGQDVALRCDPISGHVSLYWYRQALGQGPEFLTYFNYEAQQDKSGLPNDRFSAERPEGSISTLTIQRTEQRDSAMYRCASSLAGGGTEAFFGQGTRLTVV.